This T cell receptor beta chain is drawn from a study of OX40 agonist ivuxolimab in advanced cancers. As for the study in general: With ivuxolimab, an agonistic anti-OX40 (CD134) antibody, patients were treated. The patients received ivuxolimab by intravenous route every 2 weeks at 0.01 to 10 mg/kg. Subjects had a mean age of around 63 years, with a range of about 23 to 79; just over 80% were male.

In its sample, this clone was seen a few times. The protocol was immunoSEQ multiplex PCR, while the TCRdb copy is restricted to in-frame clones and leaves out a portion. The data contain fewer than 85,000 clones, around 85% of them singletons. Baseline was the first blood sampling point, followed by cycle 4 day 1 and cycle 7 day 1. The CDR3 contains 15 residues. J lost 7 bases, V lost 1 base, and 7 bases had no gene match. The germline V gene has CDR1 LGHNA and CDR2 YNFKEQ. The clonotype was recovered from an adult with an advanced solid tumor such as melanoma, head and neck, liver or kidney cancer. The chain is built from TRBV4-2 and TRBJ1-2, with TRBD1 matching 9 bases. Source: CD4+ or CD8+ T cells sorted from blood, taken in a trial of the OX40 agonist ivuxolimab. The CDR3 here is CASSQGGTGRGGYTF. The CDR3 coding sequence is TGTGCCAGCAGCCAAGGCGGGACAGGGAGGGGTGGCTACACCTTC.